This TCR beta chain was sequenced for a study of blood T cell repertoires in COVID-19. Study details: PBMCs, B-cell-depleted T cells, or T cells provided the cDNA or gDNA that made up the material.

Authors' processing steps: Counts of nucleated cells, estimated from reference gene primer amplification, were obtained. Profiled with immunoSEQ multiplex PCR; TCRdb holds only in-frame clones, not every one. V, J and clone size were drawn from that table, and D and trimming were deduced from the DNA. The sample shows 360,000 or so clones, 87% of them seen only once. Trimming stripped 0 bases from V and 4 bases from J, with 19 bases between. Per the germline V gene, CDR1 is SEHNR and CDR2 is FQNEAQ (reference sequence). This CDR3 has 17 residues. What was sequenced was PBMCs or T cells enriched from blood (not recorded which). The TCR originated in a woman aged 25 to 45 who had recovered from COVID-19. This chain joins TRBV7-9 and TRBJ2-7, with D perhaps TRBD1 (5 bases). The CDR3 DNA sequence: TGTGCCAGCAGCTTAGCGGGGTGGGGCTCAGGCGCATACGAGCAGTACTTC. It is translated as CASSLAGWGSGAYEQYF.